This T cell receptor (beta chain) is from a study of lymphopenia after photon versus proton radiotherapy. V lost 4 bases and J lost 2; bases outside the gene matches: 5. The CDR3 contains 15 residues. The germline V gene has CDR1 SGHRS and CDR2 YFSETQ. Here immunoSEQ multiplex PCR was the method, and the copy in TCRdb shows in-frame clones only, minus some. Of about 29,000 clones listed, roughly 89% were seen once; the top ten hold 45% to 50%. The clonotype was recovered from a woman aged 55-70 years with cholangiocarcinoma. Some clones in this sample may be carry-over from other donors' samples. The V and J genes are TRBV5-1 and TRBJ2-1, with 8 bases fitting TRBD2. Source: peripheral blood, taken from a patient treated with proton-based radiotherapy. The CDR3 reads CASSPLAETYNEQFF. The CDR3 DNA reads TGCGCCAGCAGCCCACTAGCGGAGACCTACAATGAGCAGTTCTTC.